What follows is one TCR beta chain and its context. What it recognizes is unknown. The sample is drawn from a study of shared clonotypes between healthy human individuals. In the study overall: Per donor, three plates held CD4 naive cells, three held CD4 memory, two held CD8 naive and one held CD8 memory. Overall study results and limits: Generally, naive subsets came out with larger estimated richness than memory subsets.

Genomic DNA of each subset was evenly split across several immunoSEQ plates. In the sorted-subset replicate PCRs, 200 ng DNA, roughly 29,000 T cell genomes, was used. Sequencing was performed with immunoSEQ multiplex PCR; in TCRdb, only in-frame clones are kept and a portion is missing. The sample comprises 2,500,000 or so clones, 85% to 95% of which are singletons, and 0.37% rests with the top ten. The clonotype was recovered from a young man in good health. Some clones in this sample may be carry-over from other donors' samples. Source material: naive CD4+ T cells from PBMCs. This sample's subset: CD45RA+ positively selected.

For the CDR3, the DNA is TGCGCCAGCAGCCTATTATATGGGGACAATGAGCAGTTCTTC. It encodes CASSLLYGDNEQFF. The rearrangement joins TRBV23-1 to TRBJ2-1; unclear D gene. TRBV23-1 falls under the ORF class, with uncertain function. The V end was cut by 6 bases, the J end by 5 bases, with 14 bases between. The CDR3 has 14 residues.